This TCR beta chain is from a study of T cell responses to AZD1222 COVID-19 vaccine. Study context: Pooling covered second doses at about 4 or about 12 weeks.

To note about this clone: No antigen is known for it.

Study-wide results and caveats: Females outnumbered males among donors, who were mostly white British; clonal diversity was possibly underestimated.

The table came from immunoSEQ multiplex PCR; TCRdb's copy has only in-frame clones and leaves some out. The repertoire holds about 150,000 clones, with 80% to 90% as singletons. V gave up 0 bases and J gave up 5 bases, with 10 bases separating them. From germline, CDR1 is MGHRA and CDR2 YSYEKL. The CDR3 length is 14 residues. The J gene is TRBJ2-5, the V gene TRBV4-1; possible D gene TRBD1, 5 bases. The specimen was peripheral blood, collected on day 0 of AZD1222 vaccination. The TCR sequence derives from an adult in good health. The CDR3: CASSQEGPRETQYF. The CDR3 coding sequence is TGCGCCAGCAGCCAAGAGGGGCCTCGGGAGACCCAGTACTTC.